This section outlines one TCR beta chain sequence together with its context. This clone has a single count. No cognate antigen has been identified for it. Base qualities were left out, and no much larger clone turns up one base away. The source of the sample is a study of blood T cell repertoires in COVID-19 (TCRdb year 2020). Regarding the complete study: Collaborator samples came from the United States, Italy and Spain and covered acute and convalescent phases of COVID-19. The material from the prospective study consisted of cDNA or gDNA derived from T cells, B-cell-depleted T cells, or PBMCs. The dataset comprised deeply sampled blood TCRbeta repertoires from subjects exposed to, actively infected with, or recovered from COVID-19. The repertoires were released in a freely available public database intended as a resource for research on the immune response to SARS-CoV-2. Samples were obtained from the ongoing ImmuneRACE study (first 160 participants) and from about 1,300 subjects provided by 6 global collaborators. The sample metadata nearly always contained a de-identified subject ID, COVID-19 status, age in years and sex. Where available, HLA class I and class II types were taken from metadata supplied by the sample provider and were not determined by assay-based typing.

V sheds 3 bases and J sheds 2 bases, leaving 11 bases between their ends. CDR1 and CDR2 were assigned from the germline V gene as ENHRY and SYGVKD. Counted from cysteine to phenylalanine, this CDR3 has 15 amino acids. The CDR3 DNA has 45 bases and is translated from base 1. TCRbeta CDR3 regions were amplified from genomic DNA using the immunoSEQ Assay, a bias-controlled multiplex PCR. Concerning the study's data processing: The number of nucleated cells in each sample was estimated by amplification of reference gene primers within the assay. To quantify the absolute abundance of each unique TCRbeta CDR3 rearrangement, sequence reads were collapsed and filtered. For each sample, productive Simpson clonality was calculated as the square root of Simpson's diversity index over productive rearrangements. TCRdb retrieved this table from immuneACCESS and kept in-frame rearrangements only. Not all clones are present; in checked studies, unresolved V genes account for under half, and no reason is known for the remainder. Clone size and V and J calls were adopted from that table, with D and trimming inferred from the DNA. This sample is represented by a few hundred thousand clones; approximately 87% of them were singletons. The ten largest clones take up around 7.8% of the sample.

Samples from volunteer blood donors who had recovered from COVID-19 were contributed by a second Seattle source. Each collaborating institution followed its own protocols to collect whole blood in K2EDTA tubes. For TCRbeta analysis, collaborators shipped samples as frozen whole blood, isolated PBMCs, or DNA extracted from either of those sample types. The paper as a whole reports these results and caveats: The amount of clinical and demographic metadata varied by source and participant and was provided uncurated.

The TCR was taken from a woman aged 45-60 years who had recovered from COVID-19. This sequence uses TRBV10-3 and TRBJ1-5; TRBD1 is perhaps the D gene, given 6 matching bases. Sequenced material: peripheral blood. The CDR3 sequence is CAISDWGHGNQPQHF. The DNA is as follows: TGTGCCATCAGTGATTGGGGGCACGGCAATCAGCCCCAGCATTTT.